This T cell receptor (beta chain) appears in the sequencing data of a study of control samples from healthy donors and cancer patients. Germline V lookup: CDR1 SGHRS, CDR2 YFSETQ. The CDR3 loop spans 15 amino acids. TCRdb's copy holds only in-frame clones and misses some; the assay was immunoSEQ multiplex PCR. The sample records some 140,000 clones, roughly 92% being singletons. Remarks on this clone: One end of the junction is discordant with germline, which a read error may explain.

This clonotype originated in a man aged 25-40 years in good health. The rearrangement joins TRBV5-1 to TRBJ2-1; 9 positions agree with TRBD2. Sequenced: blood. Here the CDR3 reads CATSLVAGAHNEQFF. CDR3 coding DNA: TGCGCCACCAGCTTGGTAGCGGGGGCTCACAATGAGCAGTTCTTC.